The rows below give T cell receptor beta chains drawn from one sample of a study of Ad26.COV2.S vaccination and SARS-CoV-2 variants. Using immunoSEQ multiplex PCR, the repertoire was profiled, and TCRdb retains in-frame clones only, with some absent. The sample carries 300,000 to 500,000 clones, less than 90% recorded once. The sample was peripheral blood, taken in a trial of Ad26.COV2.S vaccine versus placebo. Receptor source: a person aged 18-65 years who received the Ad26.COV2.S COVID-19 vaccine or a placebo. The CDR3 runs from the conserved cysteine through the conserved F or W. The order of the fields is CDR3 length, clone size, V gene, J gene, D gene, CDR3 DNA, CDR3 protein. D genes are given only for firm matches. Clone size is given for some rows only: seen once, a few or many times, or a class if the clone is expanded.

length: 13
size: NA
V: TRBV19
J: TRBJ1-3
D: NA
DNA: TGTGCCAGTAGTATCACGTCGGGGGACACCATATATTTT
CDR3: CASSITSGDTIYF

length: 11
size: NA
V: TRBV9
J: TRBJ1-1
D: NA
DNA: TGTGCCAGCGCCCCGCACGATTATGCTTTCTTT
CDR3: CASAPHDYAFF

length: 13
size: NA
V: TRBV19
J: TRBJ1-1
D: NA
DNA: TGTGCCAGCCTCCGGGTTGGGCAACCTGAAGCTTTCTTT
CDR3: CASLRVGQPEAFF

length: 14
size: NA
V: TRBV10-2
J: TRBJ2-7
D: NA
DNA: TGCGCCAGCAAGGTACGGACATACCACTACGAGCAGTACTTC
CDR3: CASKVRTYHYEQYF

length: 13
size: NA
V: TRBV3-1/TRBV3-2
J: TRBJ2-7
D: NA
DNA: TGTGCCAGCAGCCGCATGCCCCCGGACGAGCAGTACTTC
CDR3: CASSRMPPDEQYF

length: 15
size: NA
V: TRBV5-4
J: TRBJ2-2
D: NA
DNA: TGTGCCAGCAACCCGACAGGACAGAGCACCGGGGAGCTGTTTTTT
CDR3: CASNPTGQSTGELFF

length: 14
size: NA
V: TRBV10-3
J: TRBJ2-3
D: NA
DNA: TGTGCCATCGCAAGAGATCCTATCACAGATACGCAGTATTTT
CDR3: CAIARDPITDTQYF

length: 13
size: NA
V: TRBV10-3
J: TRBJ1-4
D: NA
DNA: TGTGCCATCAGGGGGGGCCCTAATGAAAAACTGTTTTTT
CDR3: CAIRGGPNEKLFF

length: 14
size: NA
V: TRBV7-9
J: TRBJ2-1
D: NA
DNA: TGTGCCAGCAGCTTAGGCGGACACCACAATGAGCAGTTCTTC
CDR3: CASSLGGHHNEQFF

length: 18
size: once
V: TRBV2
J: TRBJ2-2
D: TRBD1
DNA: TGTGCCAGCAGCCCCGGGACAGGAGAAATTTCGAACACCGGGGAGCTGTTTTTT
CDR3: CASSPGTGEISNTGELFF

length: 14
size: few
V: TRBV5-1
J: TRBJ2-7
D: TRBD2
DNA: TGCGCCAGCTCGGATAGCGGGGAATCCTACGAGCAGTACTTC
CDR3: CASSDSGESYEQYF

length: 13
size: NA
V: TRBV6-5
J: TRBJ1-5
D: TRBD1
DNA: TGTGCCAACCCGGGCCAGGGGGATCAGCCCCAGCATTTT
CDR3: CANPGQGDQPQHF

length: 16
size: once
V: TRBV5-4
J: TRBJ1-2
D: NA
DNA: TGTGCCAGCAGCTTTGTCGGCTCAGGGTGGGGCGGTGGCTACACCTTC
CDR3: CASSFVGSGWGGGYTF

length: 15
size: NA
V: TRBV11-2
J: TRBJ2-5
D: TRBD2
DNA: TGTGCCAGCAGCTCTAGCGGGGGGCCTTTTAAGACCCAGTACTTC
CDR3: CASSSSGGPFKTQYF

length: 17
size: NA
V: TRBV24-1
J: TRBJ2-3
D: NA
DNA: TGTGCCACCAGTGATTTGCTGGGTCTCGGGGGAACAGATACGCAGTATTTT
CDR3: CATSDLLGLGGTDTQYF

length: 15
size: NA
V: TRBV10-1
J: TRBJ2-3
D: NA
DNA: TGCGCCAGCAGTGAGTCGCTCGGGGCGGGGGATACGCAGTATTTT
CDR3: CASSESLGAGDTQYF

length: 15
size: NA
V: TRBV5-1
J: TRBJ2-7
D: TRBD1
DNA: TGCGCCAGCAGCTACAGACAGGGCGGATCCTACGAGCAGTACTTC
CDR3: CASSYRQGGSYEQYF

length: 12
size: NA
V: TRBV6-5
J: TRBJ1-1
D: NA
DNA: TGTGCCAGCAGCCACGCGACAGGTGCGGCTTTCTTT
CDR3: CASSHATGAAFF

length: 15
size: NA
V: TRBV14
J: TRBJ2-3
D: NA
DNA: TGTGCCAGCAGCCAAGGGTTCGCAGGGCCAGATACGCAGTATTTT
CDR3: CASSQGFAGPDTQYF

length: 15
size: NA
V: TRBV6-5
J: TRBJ1-3
D: NA
DNA: TGTGCCAGCAGGCGACAGGAAAGCTCTGGAAACACCATATATTTT
CDR3: CASRRQESSGNTIYF

length: 11
size: NA
V: TRBV13
J: TRBJ2-1
D: NA
DNA: TGTGCCAGCAGCTTAGTTACTGAGCAGTTCTTC
CDR3: CASSLVTEQFF

length: 15
size: NA
V: TRBV5-1
J: TRBJ2-3
D: NA
DNA: TGCGCCAGCAGCGTTGGGGGTGACGGCACAGATACGCAGTATTTT
CDR3: CASSVGGDGTDTQYF

length: 12
size: NA
V: TRBV4-1
J: TRBJ2-3
D: NA
DNA: TGCGCCAGCAGCCAACCGGGAGATACGCAGTATTTT
CDR3: CASSQPGDTQYF

length: 18
size: NA
V: TRBV18
J: TRBJ1-3
D: NA
DNA: TGTGCCAGCTGTTTTAAACCTTTGGCGGGGGCATCTGGAAACACCATATATTTT
CDR3: CASCFKPLAGASGNTIYF

length: 11
size: once
V: TRBV20-1
J: TRBJ1-1
D: TRBD1
DNA: TGCAGTGCCCGGACAGGGGCTGAAGCTTTCTTT
CDR3: CSARTGAEAFF

length: 15
size: NA
V: TRBV27
J: TRBJ2-7
D: NA
DNA: TGTGCCAGCAGTTTATCGTGGGGTTCCACCTACGAGCAGTACTTC
CDR3: CASSLSWGSTYEQYF

length: 11
size: few
V: TRBV18
J: TRBJ2-3
D: NA
DNA: TGTGCCAGCTCACCAGATTATACGCAGTATTTT
CDR3: CASSPDYTQYF

length: 16
size: NA
V: TRBV10-1
J: TRBJ2-3
D: NA
DNA: TGCGCCAGCAGTGAGGGCGGGGGCCCCTTCGACGATACGCAGTATTTT
CDR3: CASSEGGGPFDDTQYF

length: 17
size: NA
V: TRBV24-1
J: TRBJ1-3
D: NA
DNA: TGTGCCACCAGTGATGCGAGGAGAGGACCGGGTGGAAACACCATATATTTT
CDR3: CATSDARRGPGGNTIYF

length: 17
size: NA
V: TRBV5-1
J: TRBJ2-7
D: NA
DNA: TGCGCCAGCAGCCCGACGGTTTTTCGGGGCGACCCCTACGAGCAGTACTTC
CDR3: CASSPTVFRGDPYEQYF

length: 12
size: few
V: TRBV12-3/TRBV12-4
J: TRBJ2-1
D: NA
DNA: TGTGCCAGCAGTTTGGACGGGAATGAGCAGTTCTTC
CDR3: CASSLDGNEQFF

length: 16
size: few
V: TRBV6-2/TRBV6-3
J: TRBJ1-2
D: NA
DNA: TGTGCCAGCAGTTACGCTACAGGTCCCCCTCTTGATGGCTACACCTTC
CDR3: CASSYATGPPLDGYTF

length: 13
size: few
V: TRBV6-5
J: TRBJ1-5
D: NA
DNA: TGTGCCAGCAGTTACTCGACAGCTCAGCCCCAGCATTTT
CDR3: CASSYSTAQPQHF

length: 15
size: NA
V: TRBV6-5
J: TRBJ1-1
D: NA
DNA: TGTGCCAGCAGTTACGGGGCGGGGCCGAACACTGAAGCTTTCTTT
CDR3: CASSYGAGPNTEAFF

length: 9
size: NA
V: TRBV30
J: TRBJ2-7
D: NA
DNA: TGTGCCTGGATCGACGAGCAGTACTTC
CDR3: CAWIDEQYF

length: 13
size: NA
V: TRBV10-3
J: TRBJ2-3
D: NA
DNA: TGTGCCATCAGTGAGTACCAGGGGGATACGCAGTATTTT
CDR3: CAISEYQGDTQYF

length: 17
size: NA
V: TRBV4-1
J: TRBJ2-1
D: TRBD2
DNA: TGCGCCAGCAGCCAAGGGGTACTAGCGGGGGGGCGCAATGAGCAGTTCTTC
CDR3: CASSQGVLAGGRNEQFF